This T cell receptor beta chain was sequenced for a study of shared clonotypes between healthy human individuals (dated by TCRdb to 2018 to 2021). Looking at the study overall: A few men and a couple of women, aged 18 to 49 years, made up the cohort. Different laboratories and diverse techniques were used to prepare libraries and sequence TCR repertoires, to increase sequencing depth and limit assay-specific biases. Per donor, three plates each were used for CD4 naive and CD4 memory, two for CD8 naive, and one for CD8 memory. To estimate repertoire size and how much clonotypes are shared between individuals, the study performed deep sequencing of blood TCR repertoires from 4 to 6 healthy adults. Each donor's leukapheresis produced roughly between roughly 0.85 and 9.5 billion PBMCs.

TCR CDR3 regions were amplified from genomic DNA by multiplex PCR using the deep immunoSEQ assay. Genomic DNA extracted from each cell subset was distributed evenly over all wells of several immunoSEQ 96-well plates, and each plate served as one replicate. Each replicate PCR for sorted subsets received approximately 220 ng genomic DNA, equal to around 32,000 T cell genomes. Purified libraries were quantified with a Qubit 3.0 fluorometer, sized on a Bioanalyzer 2100, and re-quantified with the KAPA Library Quantification kit. Each immunoSEQ 96-well plate was sequenced on its own single-read 150-cycle Illumina NextSeq 550 flow cell. In the authors' own workflow: Because the immunoSEQ output included only junctional sequences and no quality scores, the filtering could not be the same as the filtering used for full-length reads. Sequences were annotated with PyIR, a Python wrapper for IgBLAST v1.9, and V/J genes and CDR3 were assigned using IMGT germline references. Any read was removed if the V/J assignment was weak (E-value above 1e-6), the CDR3 was missing, or the read contained stop codons, out-of-frame junctions, or ambiguous translated residues. V3J clonotypes were defined as sequences sharing an identical inferred V gene, J gene, and CDR3 amino acid sequence. The percentage overlap between two repertoires was calculated by dividing the number of shared unique clonotypes by the size of the smaller repertoire. Three approaches were used to assess repertoire richness: RTK rarefaction, the Chao1 estimator, and Recon v2.1 estimates of unobserved clonotypes. OLGA was used to compute generation probabilities for all TCRbeta clonotypes that the gDNA method yielded from a handful of donors. TCRdb mirrors the immuneACCESS table, restricted to in-frame sequences. Some clones are absent from its copies; in checked studies, under half trace to an unresolved V gene, and the reason for the others is unknown. Clone size and the V and J calls come from that table; the DNA yielded D and trimming. This sample holds approximately 340,000 clones; about 74% were observed only once. The top ten hold approximately 10% of the sample.

On this clone: It has no known antigen specificity. No much larger clone is present one base from it, and per-base qualities are unavailable.

Donors were healthy HIV-negative adults with no recently reported acute infections or vaccinations. Every donor was a Caucasian adult living in Nashville, Tennessee, USA. Magnetic negative selection was used to enrich CD4+ T cells, after which naive cells were positively selected on CD45RA and the negative fraction became the memory subset. Blood was collected by leukapheresis, and PBMCs were isolated by Ficoll-Histopaque density gradient centrifugation and then cryopreserved in liquid nitrogen vapor phase. Analytical flow cytometry was used to check the purity and quantity of each magnetically sorted T cell population. From each sorted fraction, genomic DNA was isolated and quantified by UV absorbance on a Nanodrop 2000c. V was cut back by 1 base and J by 5 bases, leaving a gap of 16 bases between them. Inclusive of the bounding cysteine and phenylalanine, the CDR3 is 16 residues long. CDR3 DNA only is kept here, 48 bases in frame from base 1. The CDR1 and CDR2 encoded by the germline V gene are SGHAT and FQNNGV.

The study at large found these results: Because the study included a small number of donors, the genetic and exposure-history diversity represented was limited. Even with the large sequencing depth, rarefaction of the sorted-subset datasets indicated that sequencing was incomplete. Sharing across a few donors was observed for 5% to 6.5% of naive CD4, over 3% of naive CD8, over 2% of memory CD4, and over 0.3% of memory CD8 clonotypes. Sampling was restricted to blood, and TCR repertoires in tissue are likely to differ from TCR repertoires in blood. Higher generation probabilities were observed for clonotypes shared by all four sorted-subset donors than for non-shared clonotypes. Pairwise subsampling indicated that sequencing depth was expected to affect the degree of clonotype sharing among donors. Estimated clonotype richness was generally larger for naive than for memory subsets.

The V and J genes are TRBV11-2 and TRBJ2-3, with an unclear D gene assignment. This TCR was recovered from a man aged 25 to 40 in good health. The sequenced sample was memory CD4+ T cells sorted from blood. The sample's cell subset or site label, in plain terms: CD45RA-negative fraction. The DNA sequence is as follows: TGTGCCAGCAGCTTAGCTGAGCTCAAGGGTGGAGATACGCAGTATTTT. It translates to CASSLAELKGGDTQYF.